This T cell receptor (beta chain) came from a study of Graves' ophthalmopathy and Graves' hyperthyroidism. Broader study findings: Using a 13-signature model, the authors split ophthalmopathy from stable hyperthyroidism, with 85% to 90% sensitivity and roughly 83% specificity.

This clonotype occurred a few times. Its specificity is unknown. For repertoire sequencing, the TCR beta CDR3 regions were amplified from RNA transcripts. The authors performed first-round RT-PCR with HTBI primers and then a second-round multiplex PCR. From the multiplex PCR reads, TCRdb called clonotypes with MiXCR, one entry per CDR3 protein. The data contain almost 750,000 distinct CDR3 sequences, 40% of them seen just once; the ten biggest clones take up roughly 45%. About 10 ml of fresh blood yielded the PBMCs by density gradient. This sequence was found in an adult man with Graves' ophthalmopathy. The source material was peripheral blood.

CDR3 residues: CASSETTGTREKLFF. DNA of the CDR3: TGTGCCAGCAGTGAGACCACCGGGACGCGTGAAAAACTGTTTTTT. The chain carries TRBV2 and TRBJ1-4; TRBD1 is a possible D gene (5 bases). Trimming cost V 3 bases and J 7 bases, with 15 bases left between them. Germline CDR1 and CDR2: SNHLY and FYNNEI. The CDR3 is 15 residues long.